Included here is one T cell receptor beta chain sequence, with context. Its antigen is currently unknown. The sample is drawn from a study of vaccination and CD4 T cells after COVID-19. Regarding treatment: roughly nine-day PBMC culture with coronavirus spike peptide pools or control peptides (ViraFEST assay). Gathering of the CD4+ T cells, from the unexposed donor, took place before the COVID-19 pandemic (2011-2018). Sequenced with the Oncomine TCR Beta short-read assay was DNA taken from cultured CD4+ T cells. CD4+ T cells were cultured, and genomic DNA was extracted from them. In TCRdb, the PCR reads were re-called with MiXCR into one record per CDR3 protein. Of roughly 9,900 distinct CDR3 sequences detected, 30% to 35% appear once; the ten largest clones hold roughly 35%. The germline CDR1 and CDR2 sequences are SGHRS and YFSETQ. This CDR3 spans 16 amino acids. With V trimmed by 6 bases and J by 4 bases, 13 bases remained unmatched.

This TCR derives from a human donor in good health. Sample: CD4+ T cells from blood, cultured in vitro. The chain combines TRBV5-1 with TRBJ2-5; 9 bases match TRBD1. CDR3 bases: TGCGCCAGCACCATACCCTTAGGGGGACAGGGAGAGACCCAGTACTTC. Its protein product is CASTIPLGGQGETQYF.